This T cell receptor beta chain was observed in a study of CD8+ T cells in alopecia areata. Across the whole study: Treated individuals took tofacitinib by mouth, 5 to 10 mg twice daily. Study observations and caveats: An increase in clonality over normal scalp was evident in lesional scalp, especially alopecia totalis/universalis. On tofacitinib, scalp and blood still held many of the expanded lesional clones. Sequenced scalp T cells also include alphabeta T cells resident in normal skin.

Extracted RNA was reverse transcribed into cDNA, the sequencing template. Profiled with immunoSEQ multiplex PCR; TCRdb holds only in-frame clones, not every one. The sample has some 190,000 clones, about three fifths seen once. This CDR3 is built from 12 residues. The germline gives CDR1 MGHDK, CDR2 SYGVNS. Germline trimming cut 6 bases from V and 7 bases from J; bases unmatched to any gene: 3. Comments on this clone: Its antigen is as yet unknown.

Treatment specified: oral pan-JAK inhibitor, 5-10 mg twice daily. The sequence was obtained from a human donor with alopecia areata. V is TRBV25-1 and J is TRBJ2-1; 7 bases line up with TRBD1. The sequenced sample was CD4+ T cells sorted from blood, obtained at week 4, from a patient treated with tofacitinib. The CDR3: CASRGQFNEQFF. The CDR3 coding sequence is TGTGCCAGCAGGGGACAGTTTAATGAGCAGTTCTTC. Full variable domain (missing parts from reference TRBV25-1 and TRBJ2-1): EADIYQTPRYLVIGTGKKITLECSQTMGHDKMYWYQQDPGMELHLIHYSYGVNSTEKGDLSSESTVSRIRTEHFPLTLESARPSHTSQYLCASRGQFNEQFFGPGTRLTVL.